The 27 T cell receptor beta chains reported below all come from one sample, sequenced in a study of tumor-infiltrating lymphocytes in oesophageal squamous cell carcinoma. TCRdb redid the calling of the PCR reads with MiXCR, one entry per CDR3 protein. The sample contains about 15,000 distinct CDR3 sequences, approximately 50% of which appear only once. The sample was esophageal tumor tissue. These receptors were obtained from a male donor with esophageal squamous cell carcinoma.

The table lists this clonotype with a few counts. No conserved phenylalanine or tryptophan ends this CDR3, so it is likely a read error. The DNA is omitted, as the CDR3 cannot be located on it reliably, and the CDR3 follows TCRdb's listing. The rearrangement joins TRBV7-2 to TRBJ2-3; the table's D call TRBD2 went unverified against the DNA. In germline, CDR1 is SGHTA, CDR2 FQGNSA. The CDR3 sequence runs 15 residues, both termini included. The CDR3 protein is CASSLLRDYEQYFGN.

This clonotype appeared a few times. A much larger clone lies a single base off, so this may be a read error. The V gene is TRBV5-1, the J gene TRBJ2-5, with 14 bases aligning to TRBD2. The J call is doubtful: the DNA matches TRBJ2-1 better. CDR3 length equals 16 residues. The germline V gene encodes CDR1 SGHRS and CDR2 YFSETQ. In nucleotides, the CDR3 is TGCGCCAGCAGCTTGGGGACTAGCGGGAGGCCAGAGACCCAGTTCTTC. This gives the protein CASSLGTSGRPETQFF.

The CDR3 here is CASSPRQGSSYNEQYF. The DNA of the CDR3 is TGTGCCAGCAGCCCCCGACAGGGAAGCTCCTACAATGAGCAGTACTTC. This chain links TRBV7-6 with TRBJ2-5, with TRBD1 identical over 7 bases. The CDR3 is 16 residues long. Germline CDR1 is SGHVS and CDR2 is FNYEAQ. Losses at the gene ends were 5 bases for V and 11 bases for J; bases not matched to a gene: 20. Supplemented by reference TRBV7-6 and TRBJ2-5, the full variable domain reads GAGVSQSPRYKVTKRGQDVALRCDPISGHVSLYWYRQALGQGPEFLTYFNYEAQQDKSGLPNDRFSAERPEGSISTLTIQRTEQRDSAMYRCASSPRQGSSYNEQYFGPGTRLLVL.

The chain couples TRBV7-9 to TRBJ2-6; 7 bases agree with TRBD1. Gene TRBJ2-1 matches the end of the DNA better, so the J call may be wrong. The germline V gene encodes CDR1 SEHNR and CDR2 FQNEAQ (reference sequence). The CDR3 sequence is 15 residues long. The CDR3 coding sequence is TGTGCCAGCAGCTCCAAGACAGGGTATGAGAATGAGCAGTTCTTC. This encodes CASSSKTGYENEQFF.

As to this clonotype: The CDR3 does not close with the conserved phenylalanine or tryptophan, likely indicating a read error. It is unclear where the CDR3 begins or ends on the DNA, so no DNA is shown, and the CDR3 is as TCRdb lists it. This rearrangement joins TRBV28 to TRBJ2-6; no DNA check was done on the table's D call, TRBD1. The CDR3 has 8 residues if both end residues are counted. Germline values: CDR1 MDHEN, CDR2 SYDVKM. The CDR3 sequence: CASSLPGQ.

This sequence joins TRBV14 and TRBJ2-1; 12 bases fit TRBD2. The DNA end lines up better with TRBJ2-5; the J call may be wrong. This CDR3 region has 18 residues. Germline-derived CDR1 and CDR2 are SGHDN and FVKESK. The CDR3 nucleotides read TGTGCCAGCAGCCAAGATCACCGGACTAGCGGGATTGTGGAGACCCAGTACTTC. It encodes CASSQDHRTSGIVETQYF.

This clonotype was detected only a few times. This rearrangement joins TRBV7-2 to TRBJ2-7; D is possibly TRBD2 (5 bases). This CDR3 spans 13 amino acids. V shed 1 base and J shed 2 bases, with 6 bases lying between them. Germline V gene lookup returns CDR1 SGHTA and CDR2 FQGNSA. This CDR3 reads CASSLDGTYEQYF. The CDR3 coding sequence is TGTGCCAGCAGCTTAGACGGGACCTACGAGCAGTACTTC.

This clonotype was recorded a few times. The gene calls are TRBV7-2 and TRBJ2-1; D might be TRBD2 (5 bases). Near its end, the DNA agrees better with TRBJ2-7, so the J call may be wrong. This CDR3 is 14 amino acids long. Germline V CDR1 and CDR2: SGHTA, FQGNSA. CDR3 sequence: CASRPGSSGYEQYF. The DNA for the CDR3 is TGTGCCAGCAGGCCGGGGTCCAGCGGCTACGAGCAGTACTTC.

The chain has TRBV7-2 and TRBJ2-5; D is possibly TRBD2 (6 bases). From germline, CDR1 is SGHTA and CDR2 FQGNSA. The CDR3 length is 15 residues. V was shortened by 2 bases and J by 5 bases, with 15 bases between the two germline ends. CDR3 DNA: TGTGCCAGCAGCTTACGGAGGGTAGGACGGGAGACCCAGTACTTC. Encoded protein: CASSLRRVGRETQYF.

This rearrangement joins TRBV11-1 to TRBJ1-4; 12 bases map to TRBD1. Trimming cost V 3 bases and J 7 bases; bases outside gene matches: 9. The CDR3 covers 17 residues. The germline V gene encodes CDR1 SGHAT and CDR2 FQDESV (reference sequence). The CDR3 DNA sequence: TGTGCCAGCAGCTTTTCGACGGGGACAGGGGGCGGTGAAAAACTGTTTTTT. The encoded protein is CASSFSTGTGGGEKLFF.

This clonotype was found once. The chain couples TRBV25-1 to TRBJ1-4; 7 bases line up with TRBD1. The CDR3 sequence is 15 residues long. Germline assignment: CDR1 MGHDK and CDR2 SYGVNS. After removal of 6 bases from V and 0 bases from J, the junction contained 4 bases not matched to a gene. CDR3 protein: CASSRGGSTNEKLFF. The CDR3 DNA reads TGTGCCAGCAGCAGGGGGGGATCAACTAATGAAAAACTGTTTTTT. Together with reference TRBV25-1 and TRBJ1-4, the CDR3 gives the full variable domain: EADIYQTPRYLVIGTGKKITLECSQTMGHDKMYWYQQDPGMELHLIHYSYGVNSTEKGDLSSESTVSRIRTEHFPLTLESARPSHTSQYLCASSRGGSTNEKLFFGSGTQLSVL.

This clonotype showed up many times. J is TRBJ2-1 and V is TRBV6-1; 9 bases line up with TRBD2. From germline, CDR1 is MNHNS and CDR2 SASEGT. The CDR3 length is 16 residues. The trim removed 7 bases at V and 1 base at J, leaving 8 bases unmatched. The CDR3 coding sequence is TGTGCCAGCAACCTTAGCGGGAGCAGGTCCTACAATGAGCAGTTCTTC. Translating gives CASNLSGSRSYNEQFF.

This clonotype was recorded once. This chain connects TRBV19 to TRBJ2-5; 14 positions match TRBD2. Trimming cost V 5 bases and J 11 bases; bases outside gene matches: 13. Germline assignment: CDR1 LNHDA and CDR2 SQIVND (reference sequence). The CDR3 spans 16 residues. The CDR3 sequence: CASSSGLAGGRNEQYF. Here the CDR3 DNA reads TGTGCCAGTAGTTCCGGACTAGCGGGAGGAAGGAATGAGCAGTACTTC.

The V call is TRBV7-2, the J call TRBJ2-3, with 11 bases fitting TRBD1. TRBJ2-7 explains the end of the DNA better; the J call may be wrong. Germline V gene lookup returns CDR1 SGHTA and CDR2 FQGNSA. The CDR3 extends over 15 amino acids. This CDR3 reads CASSPWTGGLYEQYF. CDR3 nucleotide sequence: TGTGCCAGCAGCCCCTGGACAGGGGGCCTCTACGAGCAGTACTTC.

This chain uses TRBV7-9 with TRBJ2-7, with D possibly TRBD1 on 6 matching bases. The end of the DNA aligns better with TRBJ1-2, so the J call may be wrong. This CDR3 spans 14 amino acids. Germline CDR1 SEHNR, CDR2 FQNEAQ (reference sequence). CDR3 sequence (DNA): TGTGCCAGCAGCTTCGGACAGCACAACTATGGCTACACCTTC. Its protein product is CASSFGQHNYGYTF.

V and J are TRBV7-9 and TRBJ2-5; 7 bases match TRBD1. Germline CDR1 is SEHNR and CDR2 is FQNEAQ (reference sequence). Trimming removed 1 base from V and 4 bases from J; junction bases left unmatched: 9. The CDR3 is made up of 16 amino acids. The CDR3 nucleotides are TGTGCCAGCAGCTTAGACCGGGGCAGGGGGTCAGAGACCCAGTACTTC. It yields the protein CASSLDRGRGSETQYF.

This clonotype has a single count. The gene calls are TRBV7-6 and TRBJ2-7; 7 positions match TRBD1. The CDR3 totals 15 residues. Trimming took 1 base from V and 2 from J; bases not matched to a gene: 5. Germline CDR1 and CDR2: SGHVS and FNYEAQ. CDR3 region: CASSLEGAVAYEQYF. The CDR3 DNA is TGTGCCAGCAGCTTAGAGGGGGCAGTCGCCTACGAGCAGTACTTC.

This rearrangement joins TRBV11-2 to TRBJ1-2, with D uncertain. Germline CDR1 is SGHAT and CDR2 is FQNNGV. The CDR3 consists of 13 residues. V lost 4 bases, J lost 2 bases, and 8 bases lay in between. DNA of the CDR3: TGTGCCAGCAGCTCCGCTACCAACTATGGCTACACCTTC. Protein sequence: CASSSATNYGYTF.

This clonotype showed up just a few times. The chain joins TRBV7-8 to TRBJ2-7; perhaps TRBD1 as D (6 bases). Germline V gene lookup returns CDR1 SGHVS and CDR2 FQNEAQ. The CDR3 runs to 14 residues. V was cut by 3 bases and J by 0 bases, with 9 bases left in between. The CDR3 DNA is TGTGCCAGCAGCTTCGACAGGAACTCCTACGAGCAGTACTTC. Translated, it gives CASSFDRNSYEQYF.

This chain joins TRBV28 and TRBJ1-5; weak D call: TRBD1 (6 bases). The CDR3 sequence is 13 residues long. Looked up from germline, CDR1 is MDHEN and CDR2 is SYDVKM. The V end lost 4 bases, the J end lost 5 bases, and 9 bases lay between the germline ends. For the CDR3, the DNA is TGTGCCAGCAGTTGGGACACATATCAGCCCCAGCATTTT. Amino acid sequence: CASSWDTYQPQHF.

Notes on this clonotype: An end of the junction differs from the germline gene, which may be a read error. CDR3 protein: CASRVNGVEQYF. CDR3 coding DNA: TGTGCCAGCAGGGTTAACGGGGTTGAGCAGTACTTT. The V gene is TRBV2, the J gene TRBJ1-6; D unclear. The CDR3 is 12 residues long. Germline values: CDR1 SNHLY, CDR2 FYNNEI.

The V and J genes are TRBV7-9 and TRBJ2-5; 9 nucleotides align to TRBD1. Per germline, CDR1 SEHNR and CDR2 FQNEAQ (reference sequence). With V trimmed by 5 bases and J by 3 bases, 4 bases remained unmatched. The length of the CDR3 is 14 residues. The CDR3 region is CASSDRTGEETQYF. CDR3 nucleotides: TGTGCCAGCAGCGACCGGACAGGGGAAGAGACCCAGTACTTC.

As to this clonotype: The limits of the CDR3 on the DNA are not certain, so only TCRdb's listed CDR3 is given. The chain links TRBV6-4 to TRBJ2-3; the table's D call TRBD1 went unverified against the DNA. CDR1 and CDR2 from the germline V gene are MRHNA and SNTAGT. Inclusive of both ends, the CDR3 amounts to 15 amino acids. CDR3 region: CASQLRGFLWLHLRF.

The V gene is TRBV24-1, the J gene TRBJ2-7, with D maybe TRBD1 (6 bases). The DNA end is a closer match to TRBJ2-1, so the J assignment may be wrong. This CDR3 contains 15 residues. Germline CDR1 and CDR2: KGHDR and SFDVKD. The CDR3 nucleotides read TGTGCCACCAGTGACCAGACAGGCTCCTACAATGAGCAGTTCTTC. It encodes CATSDQTGSYNEQFF.

This clonotype was detected once. This CDR3 fails to terminate in the conserved phenylalanine or tryptophan, so it likely reflects a read error. Because the CDR3's place on the DNA is in doubt, the DNA is left out and the CDR3 is given as listed by TCRdb. The chain links TRBV11-3 to TRBJ2-6; the DNA was not used to check the table's D call, TRBD1. The CDR3 has 15 residues if both end residues are counted. Germline CDR1 reads SGHNT; CDR2 reads YENEEA. CDR3 region: CASSKTGHNEQFFGA.

This rearrangement joins TRBV5-5 to TRBJ1-6; TRBD1 aligns across 7 bases. This CDR3 contains 14 residues. V gave up 7 bases and J gave up 7 bases; unmatched junction bases: 8. The germline gives CDR1 SGHKS, CDR2 YYEKEE (reference sequence). The DNA of the CDR3 is TGTGCCAGCTCAGAGGACAGGCAAAATTCACCCCTCCACTTT. The encoded protein is CASSEDRQNSPLHF.

In regard to this clonotype: Since the CDR3 does not end with the conserved phenylalanine or tryptophan, this likely comes from a read error. No DNA is shown, since the ends of the CDR3 on it are uncertain; the CDR3 is the one TCRdb lists. The CDR3 loop is CASRPLRGQVSQNIQYFGA. The rearrangement links TRBV28 to TRBJ2-6; the table's TRBD1 call for D was not verified on the DNA. Per the germline V gene, CDR1 is MDHEN and CDR2 is SYDVKM. The CDR3 extends over 19 residues, inclusive of both ends.